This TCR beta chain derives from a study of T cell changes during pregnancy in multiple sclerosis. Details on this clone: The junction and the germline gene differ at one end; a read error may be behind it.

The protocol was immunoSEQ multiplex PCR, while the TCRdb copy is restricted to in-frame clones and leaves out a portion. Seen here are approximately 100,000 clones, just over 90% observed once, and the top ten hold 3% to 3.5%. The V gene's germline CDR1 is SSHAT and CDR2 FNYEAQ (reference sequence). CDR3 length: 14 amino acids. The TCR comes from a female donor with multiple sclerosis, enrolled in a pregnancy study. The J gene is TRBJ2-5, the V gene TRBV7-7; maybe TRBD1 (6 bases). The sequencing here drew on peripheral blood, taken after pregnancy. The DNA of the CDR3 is TGTGCTAGCAGCGTACAGGGTTTTCAAGAGACCCAGTACTTC. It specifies CASSVQGFQETQYF. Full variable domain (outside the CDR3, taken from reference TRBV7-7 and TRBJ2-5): GAGVSQSPRYKVTKRGQDVTLRCDPISSHATLYWYQQALGQGPEFLTYFNYEAQPDKSGLPSDRFSAERPEGSISTLTIQRTEQRDSAMYRCASSVQGFQETQYFGPGTRLLVL.